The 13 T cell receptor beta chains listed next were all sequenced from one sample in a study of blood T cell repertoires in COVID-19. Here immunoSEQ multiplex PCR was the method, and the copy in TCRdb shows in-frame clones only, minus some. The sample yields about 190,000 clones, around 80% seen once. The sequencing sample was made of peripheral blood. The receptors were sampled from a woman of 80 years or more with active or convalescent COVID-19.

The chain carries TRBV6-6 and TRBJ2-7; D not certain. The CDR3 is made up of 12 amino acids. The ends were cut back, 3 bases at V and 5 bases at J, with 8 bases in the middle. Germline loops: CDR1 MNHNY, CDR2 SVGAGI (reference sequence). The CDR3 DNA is TGTGCCAGCAGTTATCTGAGAGACGAGCAGTACTTC. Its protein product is CASSYLRDEQYF.

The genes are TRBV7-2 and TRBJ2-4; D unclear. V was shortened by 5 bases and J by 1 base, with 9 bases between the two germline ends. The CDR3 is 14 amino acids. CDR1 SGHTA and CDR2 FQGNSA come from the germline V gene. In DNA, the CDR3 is TGTGCCAGCAGCAGGAACAGCGCCAAAAACATTCAGTACTTC. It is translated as CASSRNSAKNIQYF. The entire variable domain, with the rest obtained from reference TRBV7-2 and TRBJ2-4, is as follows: GAGVSQSPSNKVTEKGKDVELRCDPISGHTALYWYRQSLGQGLEFLIYFQGNSAPDKSGLPSDRFSAERTGGSVSTLTIQRTQQEDSAVYLCASSRNSAKNIQYFGAGTRLSVL.

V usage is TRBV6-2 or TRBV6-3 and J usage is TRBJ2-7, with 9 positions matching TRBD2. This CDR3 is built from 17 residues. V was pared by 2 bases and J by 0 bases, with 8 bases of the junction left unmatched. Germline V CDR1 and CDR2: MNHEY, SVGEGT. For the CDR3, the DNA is TGTGCCAGCAGTTACAAACTAGCGGGCGCAACCTCCTACGAGCAGTACTTC. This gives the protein CASSYKLAGATSYEQYF.

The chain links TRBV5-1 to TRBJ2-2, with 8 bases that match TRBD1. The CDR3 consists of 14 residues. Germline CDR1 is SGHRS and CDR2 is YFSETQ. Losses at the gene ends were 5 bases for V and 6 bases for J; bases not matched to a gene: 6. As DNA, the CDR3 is TGCGCCAGCAGGCACGGGACAGGATCCGGGGAGCTGTTTTTT. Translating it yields CASRHGTGSGELFF.

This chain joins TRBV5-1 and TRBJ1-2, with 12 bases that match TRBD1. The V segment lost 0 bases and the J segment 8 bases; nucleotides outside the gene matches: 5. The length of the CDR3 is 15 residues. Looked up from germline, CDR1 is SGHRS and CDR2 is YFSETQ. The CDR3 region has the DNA TGCGCCAGCAGCTTGGAGGGACAGGGGGCGCAGGGCTACACCTTC. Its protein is CASSLEGQGAQGYTF.

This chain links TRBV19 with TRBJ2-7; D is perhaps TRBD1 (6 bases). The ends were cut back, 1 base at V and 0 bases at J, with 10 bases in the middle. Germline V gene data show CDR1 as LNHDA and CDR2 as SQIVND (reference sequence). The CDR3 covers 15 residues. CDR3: CASSIGGTSSYEQYF. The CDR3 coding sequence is TGTGCCAGTAGTATAGGTGGGACAAGCTCCTACGAGCAGTACTTC.

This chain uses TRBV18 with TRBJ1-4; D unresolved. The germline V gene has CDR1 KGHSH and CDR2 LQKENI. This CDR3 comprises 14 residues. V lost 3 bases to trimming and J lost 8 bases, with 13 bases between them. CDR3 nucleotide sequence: TGTGCCAGCTCACCTAGGAGGGCCCAGGAAAAACTGTTTTTT. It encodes CASSPRRAQEKLFF.

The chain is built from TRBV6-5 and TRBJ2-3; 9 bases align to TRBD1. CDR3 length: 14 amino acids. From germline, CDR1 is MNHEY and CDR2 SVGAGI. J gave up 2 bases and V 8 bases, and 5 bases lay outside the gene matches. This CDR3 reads CASLDRGNTDTQYF. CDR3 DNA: TGTGCCAGCCTAGACAGGGGGAACACAGATACGCAGTATTTT.

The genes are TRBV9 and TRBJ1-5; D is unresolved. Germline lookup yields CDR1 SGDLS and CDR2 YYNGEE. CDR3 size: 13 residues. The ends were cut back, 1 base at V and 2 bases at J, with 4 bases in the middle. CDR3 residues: CASSVQGNQPQHF. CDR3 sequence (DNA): TGTGCCAGCAGCGTACAGGGCAATCAGCCCCAGCATTTT.

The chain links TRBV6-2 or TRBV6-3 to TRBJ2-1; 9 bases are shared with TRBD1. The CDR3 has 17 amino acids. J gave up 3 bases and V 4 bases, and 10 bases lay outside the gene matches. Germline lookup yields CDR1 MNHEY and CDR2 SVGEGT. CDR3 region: CASSSPRDRAHYNEQFF. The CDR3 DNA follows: TGTGCCAGCAGTTCCCCCCGGGACAGGGCACACTACAATGAGCAGTTCTTC.

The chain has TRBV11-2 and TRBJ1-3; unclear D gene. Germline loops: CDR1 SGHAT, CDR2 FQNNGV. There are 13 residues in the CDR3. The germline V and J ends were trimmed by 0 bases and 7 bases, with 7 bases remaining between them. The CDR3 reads CASSLDSRNTIYF. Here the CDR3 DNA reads TGTGCCAGCAGCTTAGATAGCCGCAACACCATATATTTT. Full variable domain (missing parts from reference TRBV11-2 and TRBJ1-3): EAGVAQSPRYKIIEKRQSVAFWCNPISGHATLYWYQQILGQGPKLLIQFQNNGVVDDSQLPKDRFSAERLKGVDSTLKIQPAKLEDSAVYLCASSLDSRNTIYFGEGSWLTVV.

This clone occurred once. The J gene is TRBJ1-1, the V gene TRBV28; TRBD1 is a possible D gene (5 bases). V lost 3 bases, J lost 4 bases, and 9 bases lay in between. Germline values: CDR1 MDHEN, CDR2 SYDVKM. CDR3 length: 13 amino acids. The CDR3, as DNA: TGTGCCAGCAGTTTCTGGGGCCGCACTGAAGCTTTCTTT. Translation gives CASSFWGRTEAFF.

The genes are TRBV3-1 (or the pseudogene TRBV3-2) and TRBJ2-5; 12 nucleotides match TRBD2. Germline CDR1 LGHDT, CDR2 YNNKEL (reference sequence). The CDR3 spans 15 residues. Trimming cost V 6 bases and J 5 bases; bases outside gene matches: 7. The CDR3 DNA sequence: TGTGCCAGCAGATCTAGCGGGGGGGTATACGAGACCCAGTACTTC. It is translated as CASRSSGGVYETQYF.